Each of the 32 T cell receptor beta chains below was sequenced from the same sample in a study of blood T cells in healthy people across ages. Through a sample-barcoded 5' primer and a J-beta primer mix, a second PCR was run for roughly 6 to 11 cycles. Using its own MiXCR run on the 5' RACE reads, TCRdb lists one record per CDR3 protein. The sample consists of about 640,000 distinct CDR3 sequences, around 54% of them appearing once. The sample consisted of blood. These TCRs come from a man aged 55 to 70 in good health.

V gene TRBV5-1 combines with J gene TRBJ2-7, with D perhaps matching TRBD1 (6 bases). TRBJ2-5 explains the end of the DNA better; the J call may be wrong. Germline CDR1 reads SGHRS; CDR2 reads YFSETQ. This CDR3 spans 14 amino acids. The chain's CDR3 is CASSPEGVWETQYF. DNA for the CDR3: TGCGCCAGCAGCCCCGAGGGGGTTTGGGAGACCCAGTACTTC.

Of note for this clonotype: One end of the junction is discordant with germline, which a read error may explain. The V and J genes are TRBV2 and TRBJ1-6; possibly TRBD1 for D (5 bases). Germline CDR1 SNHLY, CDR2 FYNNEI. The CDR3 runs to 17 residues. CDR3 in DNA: TGTGCCAGCAGTGGGCAGGGCTCAAGCTCCTATAATTCACCCCTCTACTTT. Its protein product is CASSGQGSSSYNSPLYF.

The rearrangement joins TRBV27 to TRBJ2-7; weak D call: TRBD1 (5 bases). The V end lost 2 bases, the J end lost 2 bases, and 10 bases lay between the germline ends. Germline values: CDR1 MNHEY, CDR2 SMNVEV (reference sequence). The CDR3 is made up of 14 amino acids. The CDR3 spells CASSLQGETYEQYF. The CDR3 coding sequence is TGTGCCAGCAGTTTACAGGGTGAGACCTACGAGCAGTACTTC.

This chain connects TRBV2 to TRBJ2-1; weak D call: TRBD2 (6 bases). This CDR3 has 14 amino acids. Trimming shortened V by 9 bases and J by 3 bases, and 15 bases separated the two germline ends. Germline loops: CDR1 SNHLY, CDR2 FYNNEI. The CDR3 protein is CASHRDSYYNEQFF. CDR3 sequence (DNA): TGTGCCAGTCACCGGGACTCCTACTACAATGAGCAGTTCTTC.

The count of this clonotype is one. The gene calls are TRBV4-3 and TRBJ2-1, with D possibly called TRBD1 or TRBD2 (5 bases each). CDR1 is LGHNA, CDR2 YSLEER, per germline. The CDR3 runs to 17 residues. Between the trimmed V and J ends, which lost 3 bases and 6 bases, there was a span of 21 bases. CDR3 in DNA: TGCGCCAGCAGCCACCGTGGGACGAGGGACGGAAGCAATGAGCAGTTCTTC. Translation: CASSHRGTRDGSNEQFF.

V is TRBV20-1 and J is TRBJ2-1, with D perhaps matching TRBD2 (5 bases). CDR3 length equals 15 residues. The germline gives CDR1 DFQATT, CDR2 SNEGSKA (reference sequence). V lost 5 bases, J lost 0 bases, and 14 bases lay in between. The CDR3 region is CSALRAGSSYNEQFF. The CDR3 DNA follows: TGCAGTGCTCTGAGGGCGGGCAGCTCCTACAATGAGCAGTTCTTC.

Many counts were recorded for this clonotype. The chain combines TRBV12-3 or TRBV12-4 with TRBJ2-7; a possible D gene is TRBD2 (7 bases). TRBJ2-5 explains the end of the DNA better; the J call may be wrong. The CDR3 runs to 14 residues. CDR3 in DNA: TGTGCCAGCAGTTCCGGAGGGGGGGAGGAGACCCAGTACTTC. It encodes CASSSGGGEETQYF.

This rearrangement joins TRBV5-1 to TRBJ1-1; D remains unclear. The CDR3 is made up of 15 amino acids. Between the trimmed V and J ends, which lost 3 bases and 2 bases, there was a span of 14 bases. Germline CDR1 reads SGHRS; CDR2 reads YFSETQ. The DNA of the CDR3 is TGCGCCAGCAGCTATCAGTTCTTGGCTAACACTGAAGCTTTCTTT. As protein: CASSYQFLANTEAFF.

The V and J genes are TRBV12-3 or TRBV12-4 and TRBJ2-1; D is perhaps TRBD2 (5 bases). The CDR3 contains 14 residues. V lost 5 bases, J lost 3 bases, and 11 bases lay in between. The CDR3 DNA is TGTGCCAGCAGTACCGCCGGGGTCTACAATGAGCAGTTCTTC. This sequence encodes CASSTAGVYNEQFF.

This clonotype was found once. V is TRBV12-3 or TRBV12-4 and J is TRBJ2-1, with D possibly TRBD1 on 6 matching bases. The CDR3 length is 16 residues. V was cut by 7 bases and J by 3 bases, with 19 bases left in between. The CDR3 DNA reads TGTGCCAGCATCCTAGGAACAGGGACCCGCTACAATGAGCAGTTCTTC. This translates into CASILGTGTRYNEQFF.

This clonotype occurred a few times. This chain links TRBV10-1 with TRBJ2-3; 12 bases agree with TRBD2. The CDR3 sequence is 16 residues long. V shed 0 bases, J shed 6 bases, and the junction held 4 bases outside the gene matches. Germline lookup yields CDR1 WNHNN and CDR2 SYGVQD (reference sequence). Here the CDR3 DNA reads TGCGCCAGCAGTGAGTCGCCTAGCGGGGGGGCCGATACGCAGTATTTT. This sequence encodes CASSESPSGGADTQYF.

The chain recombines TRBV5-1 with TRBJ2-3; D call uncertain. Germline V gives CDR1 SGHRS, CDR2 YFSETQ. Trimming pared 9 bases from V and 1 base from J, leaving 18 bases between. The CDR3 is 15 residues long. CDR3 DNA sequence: TGCGCCACCTCGGACGGCCGGCGTGGCACAGATACGCAGTATTTT. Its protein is CATSDGRRGTDTQYF.

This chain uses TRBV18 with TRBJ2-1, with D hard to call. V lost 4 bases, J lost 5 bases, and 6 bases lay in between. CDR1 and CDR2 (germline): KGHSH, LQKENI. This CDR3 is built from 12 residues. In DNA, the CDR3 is TGTGCCAGCTCACGGCCCCACAATGAGCAGTTCTTC. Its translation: CASSRPHNEQFF.

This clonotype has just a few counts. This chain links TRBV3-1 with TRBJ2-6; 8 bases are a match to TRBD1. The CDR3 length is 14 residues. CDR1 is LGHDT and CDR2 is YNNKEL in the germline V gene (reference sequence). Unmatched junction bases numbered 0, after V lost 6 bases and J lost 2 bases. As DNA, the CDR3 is TGTGCCAGCAGGGACAGGGCTGGGGCCAACGTCCTGACTTTC. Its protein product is CASRDRAGANVLTF.

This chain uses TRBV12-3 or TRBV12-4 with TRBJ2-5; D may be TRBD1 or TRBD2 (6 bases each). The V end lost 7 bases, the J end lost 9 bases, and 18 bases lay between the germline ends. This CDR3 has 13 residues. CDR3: CASIDRLGEAQYF. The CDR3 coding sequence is TGTGCCAGCATCGACAGGCTTGGGGAGGCCCAGTACTTC.

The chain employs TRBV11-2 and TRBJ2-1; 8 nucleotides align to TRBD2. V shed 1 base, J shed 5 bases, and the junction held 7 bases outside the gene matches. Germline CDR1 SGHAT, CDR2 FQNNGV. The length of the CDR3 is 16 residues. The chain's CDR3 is CASSLVGTRGDNEQFF. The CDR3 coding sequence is TGTGCCAGCAGCTTAGTGGGGACTAGGGGGGACAATGAGCAGTTCTTC.

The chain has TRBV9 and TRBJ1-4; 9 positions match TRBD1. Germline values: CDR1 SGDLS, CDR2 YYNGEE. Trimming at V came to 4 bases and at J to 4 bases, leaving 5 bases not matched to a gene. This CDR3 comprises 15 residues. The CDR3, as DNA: TGTGCCAGCAGCTCCCGGACAGGGGTTAATGAAAAACTGTTTTTT. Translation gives CASSSRTGVNEKLFF.

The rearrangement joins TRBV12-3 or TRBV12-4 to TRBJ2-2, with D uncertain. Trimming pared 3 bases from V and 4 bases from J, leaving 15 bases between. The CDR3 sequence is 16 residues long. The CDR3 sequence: CASSFSPTSGTGELFF. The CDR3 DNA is TGTGCCAGCAGTTTTTCACCAACCTCGGGCACCGGGGAGCTGTTTTTT.

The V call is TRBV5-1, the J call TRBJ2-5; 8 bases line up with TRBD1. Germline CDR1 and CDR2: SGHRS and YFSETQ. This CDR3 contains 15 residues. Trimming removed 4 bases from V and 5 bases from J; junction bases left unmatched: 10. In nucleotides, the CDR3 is TGCGCCAGCAGCCCCAACAGGGGGATTTGGGAGACCCAGTACTTC. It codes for CASSPNRGIWETQYF.

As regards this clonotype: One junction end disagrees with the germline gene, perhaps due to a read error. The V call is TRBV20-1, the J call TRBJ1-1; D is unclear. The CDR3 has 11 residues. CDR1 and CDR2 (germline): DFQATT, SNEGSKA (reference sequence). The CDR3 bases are TGCAGTGCGAGAGCGAACACTGAAGCTTTCTTT. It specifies CSARANTEAFF.

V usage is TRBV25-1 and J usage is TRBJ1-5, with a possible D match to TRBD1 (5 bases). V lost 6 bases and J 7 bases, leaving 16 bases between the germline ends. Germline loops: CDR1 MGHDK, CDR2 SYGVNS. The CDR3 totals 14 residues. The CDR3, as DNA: TGTGCCAGCAGCAAGGAAGGGGTCGGACAGCCCCAGCATTTT. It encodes CASSKEGVGQPQHF.

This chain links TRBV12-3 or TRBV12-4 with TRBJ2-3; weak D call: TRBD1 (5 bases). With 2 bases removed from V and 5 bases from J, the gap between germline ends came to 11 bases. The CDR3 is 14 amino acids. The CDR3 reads CASSLFTTEDTQYF. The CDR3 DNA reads TGTGCCAGCAGTTTATTTACGACAGAAGATACGCAGTATTTT.

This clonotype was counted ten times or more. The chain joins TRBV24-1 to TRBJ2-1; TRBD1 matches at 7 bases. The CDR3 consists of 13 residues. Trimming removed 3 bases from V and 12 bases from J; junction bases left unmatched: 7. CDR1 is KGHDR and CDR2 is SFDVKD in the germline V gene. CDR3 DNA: TGTGCCACCAGTGATGGCGGACAGGCAGGGCAGTTCTTC. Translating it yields CATSDGGQAGQFF.

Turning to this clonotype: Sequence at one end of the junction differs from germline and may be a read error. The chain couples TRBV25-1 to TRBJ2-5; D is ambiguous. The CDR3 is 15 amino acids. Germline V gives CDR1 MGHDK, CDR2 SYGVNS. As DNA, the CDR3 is TGTGCCAGTAGTGAATTCGGACGGAACCAAGAGACCCAGTACTTC. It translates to CASSEFGRNQETQYF. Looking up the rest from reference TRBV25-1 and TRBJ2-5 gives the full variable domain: EADIYQTPRYLVIGTGKKITLECSQTMGHDKMYWYQQDPGMELHLIHYSYGVNSTEKGDLSSESTVSRIRTEHFPLTLESARPSHTSQYLCASSEFGRNQETQYFGPGTRLLVL.

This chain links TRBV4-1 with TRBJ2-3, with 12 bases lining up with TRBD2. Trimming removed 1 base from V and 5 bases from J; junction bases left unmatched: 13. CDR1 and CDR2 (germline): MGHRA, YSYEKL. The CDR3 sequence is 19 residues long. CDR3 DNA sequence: TGCGCCAGCAGCCAAGTGAACTCTGGACTAGCGGGGTTGGGAGATACGCAGTATTTT. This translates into CASSQVNSGLAGLGDTQYF.

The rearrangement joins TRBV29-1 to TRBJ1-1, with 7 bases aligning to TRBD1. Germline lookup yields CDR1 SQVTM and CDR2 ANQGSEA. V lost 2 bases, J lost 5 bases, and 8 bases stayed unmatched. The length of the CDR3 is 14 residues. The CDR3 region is CSVESAGGRTEAFF. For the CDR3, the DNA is TGCAGCGTTGAATCGGCAGGGGGGAGAACTGAAGCTTTCTTT.

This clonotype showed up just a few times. CDR3 sequence: CSVEQGQTQYF. CDR3 sequence (DNA): TGCAGCGTAGAACAGGGACAGACCCAGTACTTC. This sequence joins TRBV29-1 and TRBJ2-5, with a possible D match to TRBD1 (6 bases). The V gene's germline CDR1 is SQVTM and CDR2 ANQGSEA. Trimming took 6 bases from V and 6 from J, leaving 11 bases between them. The CDR3 is 11 residues long.

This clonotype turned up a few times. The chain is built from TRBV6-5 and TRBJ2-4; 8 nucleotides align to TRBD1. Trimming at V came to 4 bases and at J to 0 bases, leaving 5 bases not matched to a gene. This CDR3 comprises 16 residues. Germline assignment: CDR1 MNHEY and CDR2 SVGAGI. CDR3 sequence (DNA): TGTGCCAGCAGTTCCAACAGGGGGTTAGCCAAAAACATTCAGTACTTC. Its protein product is CASSSNRGLAKNIQYF.

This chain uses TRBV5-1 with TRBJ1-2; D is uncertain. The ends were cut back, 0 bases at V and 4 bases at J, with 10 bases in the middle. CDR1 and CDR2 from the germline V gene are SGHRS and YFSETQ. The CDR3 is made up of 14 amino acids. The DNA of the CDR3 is TGCGCCAGCAGCTTGGTGGGAGAAGCCTATGGCTACACCTTC. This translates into CASSLVGEAYGYTF. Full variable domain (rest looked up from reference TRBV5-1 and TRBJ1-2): KAGVTQTPRYLIKTRGQQVTLSCSPISGHRSVSWYQQTPGQGLQFLFEYFSETQRNKGNFPGRFSGRQFSNSRSEMNVSTLELGDSALYLCASSLVGEAYGYTFGSGTRLTVV.

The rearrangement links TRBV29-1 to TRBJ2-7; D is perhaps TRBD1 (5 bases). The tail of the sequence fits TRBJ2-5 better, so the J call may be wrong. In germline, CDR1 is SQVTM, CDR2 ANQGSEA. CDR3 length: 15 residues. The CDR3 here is CSVEGRRGILETQYF. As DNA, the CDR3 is TGCAGCGTTGAGGGGCGAAGGGGAATCCTGGAGACCCAGTACTTC.

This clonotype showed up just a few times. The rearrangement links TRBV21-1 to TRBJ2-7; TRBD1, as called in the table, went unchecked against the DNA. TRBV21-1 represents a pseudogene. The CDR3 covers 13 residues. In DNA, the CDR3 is TGTGCCAGCAGCACCGGGACAGAGGAGAAGGAGTACTTC. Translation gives CASSTGTEEKEYF.

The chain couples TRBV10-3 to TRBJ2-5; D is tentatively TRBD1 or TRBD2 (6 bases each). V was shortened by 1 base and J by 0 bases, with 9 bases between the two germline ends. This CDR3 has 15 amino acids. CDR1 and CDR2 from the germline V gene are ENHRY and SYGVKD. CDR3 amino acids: CAISEWRDNQETQYF. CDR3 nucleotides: TGTGCCATCAGTGAGTGGCGGGACAACCAAGAGACCCAGTACTTC.